The 25 T cell receptor beta chains below all came from one sample that was sequenced in a study of regulatory dendritic cells for organ transplantation. Clones were sequenced by immunoSEQ multiplex PCR, and TCRdb holds only the in-frame ones, with some missing. The repertoire has about 21,000 clones, roughly 85% of them found once; the top ten carry under 0.3%. Their antigens remain unidentified. Sorted subsets were CFSE-labeled and cultured about 5 days with allogeneic dendritic cells. Material for sequencing was naive CD4+ T cells from blood cultured with dendritic cells. Noted subset: CD45RA+ naive T cells. The receptors come from a human donor in good health.

For the CDR3, the DNA is TGTGCCAGCAGTGAGTCTGGGGCAACTAATGAAAAACTGTTTTTT. Protein sequence: CASSESGATNEKLFF. The rearrangement joins TRBV2 to TRBJ1-4; the D is unclear. The germline V gene encodes CDR1 SNHLY and CDR2 FYNNEI. The CDR3 is 15 residues long. V was cut by 3 bases and J by 0 bases, with 8 bases left in between.

The V call is TRBV2, the J call TRBJ2-1, with D perhaps matching TRBD1 or TRBD2 (6 bases each). Trimming took 6 bases from V and 7 from J, leaving 13 bases between them. The CDR3 extends over 13 amino acids. In germline, CDR1 is SNHLY, CDR2 FYNNEI. The DNA for the CDR3 is TGTGCCAGCAGGGGGGGCGTGTGGAATGAGCAGTTCTTC. Encoded protein: CASRGGVWNEQFF. The variable domain in full, completed from reference TRBV2 and TRBJ2-1, reads EPEVTQTPSHQVTQMGQEVILRCVPISNHLYFYWYRQILGQKVEFLVSFYNNEISEKSEIFDDQFSVERPDGSNFTLKIRSTKLEDSAMYFCASRGGVWNEQFFGPGTRLTVL.

The CDR3 reads CASSLTGTNDYNEQFF. The CDR3 nucleotides are TGTGCCAGCAGCTTGACCGGGACCAATGATTACAATGAGCAGTTCTTC. The chain recombines TRBV11-2 with TRBJ2-1; D might be TRBD1 or TRBD2, each matching 5 bases. CDR3 length equals 16 residues. Trimming took off 3 bases at V and 4 bases at J, with 16 bases between the two ends. Germline-derived CDR1 and CDR2 are SGHAT and FQNNGV.

The chain couples TRBV7-3 to TRBJ2-3; a possible D gene is TRBD2 (6 bases). Germline CDR1 is SGHTA and CDR2 is FQGTGA. This CDR3 is 16 amino acids long. V was trimmed by 5 bases and J by 1 base, leaving 16 bases between them. The CDR3 coding sequence is TGTGCCAGCAGCCCTCGTTACGGGACTGGCACAGATACGCAGTATTTT. This encodes CASSPRYGTGTDTQYF.

The table lists this clone with a count of one. The rearrangement uses TRBV28 and TRBJ2-5; 10 bases agree with TRBD1. This CDR3 has 15 residues. With 6 bases clipped from V and 3 bases from J, the junction kept 7 bases outside the gene matches. The V gene's germline CDR1 is MDHEN and CDR2 SYDVKM. The CDR3 sequence: CASSRPGTGEETQYF. DNA for the CDR3: TGTGCCAGCAGCCGCCCCGGGACAGGGGAAGAGACCCAGTACTTC.

This clone was counted only a few times. The V gene is TRBV2, the J gene TRBJ1-2; TRBD1 aligns across 8 bases. The length of the CDR3 is 13 residues. V gave up 7 bases and J gave up 7 bases; unmatched junction bases: 8. CDR1 is SNHLY, CDR2 FYNNEI, per germline. Here the CDR3 reads CASTPTGASGYTF. The CDR3 bases are TGTGCCAGCACCCCGACAGGGGCGTCTGGCTACACCTTC.

The chain employs TRBV4-1 and TRBJ1-4; no clear D gene. Germline V lookup: CDR1 MGHRA, CDR2 YSYEKL. The CDR3 is 13 residues long. Trimming removed 4 bases from V and 9 bases from J, with 12 bases in between. CDR3 in amino acids: CASSPLLGKKLFF. Here the CDR3 DNA reads TGCGCCAGCAGCCCCCTTCTGGGAAAAAAACTGTTTTTT.

The chain recombines TRBV6-6 with TRBJ2-7; D is possibly TRBD1 or TRBD2 (5 bases each). V shed 7 bases and J shed 5 bases, with 18 bases lying between them. This CDR3 has 14 residues. The germline gives CDR1 MNHNY, CDR2 SVGAGI (reference sequence). CDR3 in amino acids: CASTETGQQDEQYF. DNA of the CDR3: TGTGCCAGCACGGAAACGGGGCAGCAGGACGAGCAGTACTTC.

The chain uses TRBV18 and TRBJ2-7; D might be TRBD1 (6 bases). Germline-derived CDR1 and CDR2 are KGHSH and LQKENI. CDR3 size: 13 residues. Trimming took off 4 bases at V and 4 bases at J, with 11 bases between the two ends. The CDR3 protein is CASSQDRLYEQYF. The CDR3 DNA reads as TGTGCCAGCTCACAGGACAGATTATACGAGCAGTACTTC.

The chain recombines TRBV7-9 with TRBJ2-7, with 7 bases fitting TRBD1. This CDR3 is built from 13 residues. V dropped 5 bases and J dropped 7; count of bases not matched to a gene: 8. Germline loops: CDR1 SEHNR, CDR2 FQNEAQ (reference sequence). CDR3 bases: TGTGCCAGCAGCACGGACAGGACCTTAGAGCAGTACTTC. Amino acids: CASSTDRTLEQYF.

CDR3 sequence: CASNAGQLGGEQFF. As DNA, the CDR3 is TGTGCCAGTAATGCCGGCCAGCTCGGTGGCGAGCAGTTCTTC. J is TRBJ2-1 and V is TRBV19; D is ambiguous. Germline CDR1 and CDR2: LNHDA and SQIVND (reference sequence). Deletions cut 7 bases from V and 10 bases from J, with 20 bases between. This CDR3 spans 14 amino acids.

CDR3: CATQRDSYGDEQFF. Written as DNA, the CDR3 is TGTGCCACCCAACGGGACTCTTATGGCGATGAGCAGTTCTTC. The chain uses TRBV7-8 and TRBJ2-1; possibly TRBD2 for D (6 bases). The ends were cut back, 10 bases at V and 8 bases at J, with 21 bases in the middle. Per germline, CDR1 SGHVS and CDR2 FQNEAQ. The CDR3 has 14 residues.

The chain couples TRBV6-6 to TRBJ2-3; unclear D gene. CDR3 length: 12 residues. V lost 0 bases and J lost 5, with 3 bases in between. CDR1 is MNHNY and CDR2 is SVGAGI in the germline V gene (reference sequence). The CDR3 sequence: CASSYSEDTQYF. CDR3 sequence (DNA): TGTGCCAGCAGTTACTCGGAAGATACGCAGTATTTT.

The genes are TRBV6-1 and TRBJ1-5; no firm D call. CDR1 is MNHNS and CDR2 is SASEGT in the germline V gene. Trimming left V 11 bases short and J 9 bases short, with 20 bases between. The CDR3 contains 13 residues. For the CDR3, the DNA is TGTGCCGGATCTTCAGTACTCCCTCTGCCCCAGCATTTT. Translated: CAGSSVLPLPQHF.

The chain carries TRBV4-2 and TRBJ2-3; D not certain. The CDR3 loop spans 15 amino acids. Germline CDR1 is LGHNA and CDR2 is YNFKEQ. V lost 1 base and J lost 7, with 15 bases in between. The CDR3 nucleotides are TGTGCCAGCAGCCAAGGTGGGATACGAATAAATACGCAGTATTTT. Protein sequence: CASSQGGIRINTQYF.

This rearrangement joins TRBV18 to TRBJ2-7; 8 bases are shared with TRBD1. Germline-derived CDR1 and CDR2 are KGHSH and LQKENI. The CDR3 has 15 residues. After removal of 1 base from V and 5 bases from J, the junction contained 7 bases not matched to a gene. This CDR3 reads CASSPRWTGIHEQYF. The CDR3 nucleotides read TGTGCCAGCTCACCACGCTGGACAGGGATCCACGAGCAGTACTTC.

The chain uses TRBV14 and TRBJ1-2; 9 positions agree with TRBD1. Per the germline V gene, CDR1 is SGHDN and CDR2 is FVKESK. V shed 9 bases and J 4 bases; nucleotides not matched to a gene: 12. This CDR3 has 15 amino acids. For the CDR3, the DNA is TGTGCCAGTATACGTACAGGGGGCTCCCTCTATGGCTACACCTTC. Its protein product is CASIRTGGSLYGYTF. Drawing the rest from reference TRBV14 and TRBJ1-2, the complete variable domain is EAGVTQFPSHSVIEKGQTVTLRCDPISGHDNLYWYRRVMGKEIKFLLHFVKESKQDESGMPNNRFLAERTGGTYSTLKVQPAELEDSGVYFCASIRTGGSLYGYTFGSGTRLTVV.

This chain joins TRBV6-5 and TRBJ2-5; either TRBD1 or TRBD2 may supply D (5 bases each). Germline CDR1 and CDR2: MNHEY and SVGAGI. The CDR3 extends over 15 amino acids. V lost 6 bases and J 5 bases, leaving 19 bases between the germline ends. For the CDR3, the DNA is TGTGCCAGCAGACAGACGGGCCGGGGCCCTGAGACCCAGTACTTC. Translation gives CASRQTGRGPETQYF.

The chain employs TRBV28 and TRBJ2-3, with D possibly TRBD2 on 5 matching bases. The CDR3 extends over 15 amino acids. Between the trimmed V and J ends, which lost 6 bases and 6 bases, there was a span of 19 bases. Germline V gene sequence: CDR1 MDHEN, CDR2 SYDVKM. DNA of the CDR3: TGTGCCAGCAGCCCGGGCCGAGGGCCCCCCGATACGCAGTATTTT. Translating gives CASSPGRGPPDTQYF.

J is TRBJ1-2 and V is TRBV7-2; a weak D match, TRBD1 (6 bases). This CDR3 is built from 14 residues. CDR1 and CDR2 (germline): SGHTA, FQGNSA. Trimming stripped 0 bases from V and 6 bases from J, with 11 bases between. The CDR3 here is CASSLAVQGNGYTF. CDR3 nucleotides: TGTGCCAGCAGCTTAGCCGTCCAGGGGAATGGCTACACCTTC.

This chain connects TRBV7-8 to TRBJ2-7; D gene uncertain. The CDR3 runs to 14 residues. Germline CDR1 reads SGHVS; CDR2 reads FQNEAQ. Between the trimmed V and J ends, which lost 1 base and 5 bases, there was a span of 12 bases. This CDR3 reads CASSLVGHKDEQYF. The CDR3 nucleotides read TGTGCCAGCAGCTTAGTAGGCCACAAAGACGAGCAGTACTTC. Variable domain in full (rest from reference TRBV7-8 and TRBJ2-7): GAGVSQSPRYKVAKRGQDVALRCDPISGHVSLFWYQQALGQGPEFLTYFQNEAQLDKSGLPSDRFFAERPEGSVSTLKIQRTQQEDSAVYLCASSLVGHKDEQYFGPGTRLTVT.

Remarks on this clone: Its ends do not fully match the called genes, so a read error is possible. The gene calls are TRBV6-5 and TRBJ2-7; 9 nucleotides line up with TRBD2. CDR1 and CDR2 (germline): MNHEY, SVGAGI. The CDR3 sequence is 14 residues long. The CDR3 nucleotides are TGTGCCAGCAGTATGACTAGCGGAATCTACGCGCAGTACTTC. Translation: CASSMTSGIYAQYF.

The CDR3 sequence is CASSQYTTTPGEQYF. In nucleotides, the CDR3 is TGCGCCAGCAGCCAATATACGACTACCCCTGGAGAGCAGTACTTC. The rearrangement links TRBV4-3 to TRBJ2-7; weak D call: TRBD2 (5 bases). In germline, CDR1 is LGHNA, CDR2 YSLEER. The CDR3 is made up of 15 amino acids. Trimming removed 2 bases from V and 7 bases from J, with 18 bases in between.

The rearrangement links TRBV5-1 to TRBJ1-2; 7 bases are a match to TRBD1. Germline CDR1 and CDR2: SGHRS and YFSETQ. The CDR3 sequence is 15 residues long. V lost 0 bases to trimming and J lost 6 bases; unmatched junction nucleotides: 8. CDR3 sequence (DNA): TGCGCCAGCAGCTTGGGTGTAGGACAGGTGGATGGCTACACCTTC. This gives the protein CASSLGVGQVDGYTF.

Only one count was recorded for this clone. The rearrangement uses TRBV7-9 and TRBJ2-3; a weak D match, TRBD1 (5 bases). The germline V and J ends were trimmed by 11 bases and 1 base, with 19 bases remaining between them. CDR3 size: 15 residues. Germline V lookup: CDR1 SEHNR, CDR2 FQNEAQ (reference sequence). Here the CDR3 reads CAGIAGARGTDTQYF. The CDR3 nucleotides are TGTGCCGGAATCGCTGGAGCCAGGGGCACAGATACGCAGTATTTT. The full variable domain, rest sourced from reference TRBV7-9 and TRBJ2-3, is DTGVSQNPRHKITKRGQNVTFRCDPISEHNRLYWYRQTLGQGPEFLTYFQNEAQLEKSRLLSDRFSAERPKGSFSTLEIQRTEQGDSAMYLCAGIAGARGTDTQYFGPGTRLTVL.